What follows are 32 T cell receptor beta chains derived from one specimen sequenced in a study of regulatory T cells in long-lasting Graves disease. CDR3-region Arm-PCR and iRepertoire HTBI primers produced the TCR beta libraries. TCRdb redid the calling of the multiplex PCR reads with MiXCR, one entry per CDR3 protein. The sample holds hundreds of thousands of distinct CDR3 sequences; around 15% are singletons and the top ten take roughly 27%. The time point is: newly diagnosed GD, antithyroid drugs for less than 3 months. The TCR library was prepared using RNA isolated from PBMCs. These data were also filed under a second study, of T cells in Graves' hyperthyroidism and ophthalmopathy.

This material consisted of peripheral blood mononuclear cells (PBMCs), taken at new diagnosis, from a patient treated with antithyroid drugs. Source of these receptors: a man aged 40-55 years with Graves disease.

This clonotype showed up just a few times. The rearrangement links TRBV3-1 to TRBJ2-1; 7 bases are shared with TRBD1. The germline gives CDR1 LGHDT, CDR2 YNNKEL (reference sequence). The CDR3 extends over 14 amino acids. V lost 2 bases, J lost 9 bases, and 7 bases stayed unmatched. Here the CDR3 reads CASSQIGQAGEQFF. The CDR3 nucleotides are TGTGCCAGCAGCCAAATTGGACAGGCTGGTGAGCAGTTCTTC.

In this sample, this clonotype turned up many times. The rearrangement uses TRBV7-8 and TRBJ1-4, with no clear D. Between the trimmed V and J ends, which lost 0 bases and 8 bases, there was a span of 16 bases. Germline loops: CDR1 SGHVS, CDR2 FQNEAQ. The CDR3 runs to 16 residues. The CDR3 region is CASSLAEPAVSEKLFF. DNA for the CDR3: TGTGCCAGCAGCTTAGCTGAACCGGCCGTTTCCGAAAAACTGTTTTTT. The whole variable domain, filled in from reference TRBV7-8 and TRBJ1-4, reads GAGVSQSPRYKVAKRGQDVALRCDPISGHVSLFWYQQALGQGPEFLTYFQNEAQLDKSGLPSDRFFAERPEGSVSTLKIQRTQQEDSAVYLCASSLAEPAVSEKLFFGSGTQLSVL.

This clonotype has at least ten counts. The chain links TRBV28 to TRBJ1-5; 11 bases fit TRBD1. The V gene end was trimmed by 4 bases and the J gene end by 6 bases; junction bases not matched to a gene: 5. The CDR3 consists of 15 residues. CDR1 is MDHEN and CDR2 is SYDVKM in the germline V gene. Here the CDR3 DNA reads TGTGCCAGCAGTTCCACGGACAGGGGGCCTCAGCCCCAGCATTTT. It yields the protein CASSSTDRGPQPQHF.

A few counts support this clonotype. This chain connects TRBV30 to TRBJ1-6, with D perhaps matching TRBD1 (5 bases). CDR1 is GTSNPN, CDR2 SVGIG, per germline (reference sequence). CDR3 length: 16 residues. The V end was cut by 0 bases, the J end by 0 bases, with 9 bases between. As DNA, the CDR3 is TGTGCCTGGAGTGTACGGGGGATCTCCTATAATTCACCCCTCCACTTT. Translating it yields CAWSVRGISYNSPLHF.

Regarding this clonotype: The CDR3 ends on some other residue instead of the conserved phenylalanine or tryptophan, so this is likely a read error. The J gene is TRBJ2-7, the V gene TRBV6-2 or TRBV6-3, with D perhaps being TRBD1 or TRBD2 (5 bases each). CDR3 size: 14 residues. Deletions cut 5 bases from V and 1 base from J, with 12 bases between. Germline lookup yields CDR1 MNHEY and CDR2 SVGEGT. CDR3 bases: TGTGCCAGCAGTCGATCCAGGGAGTCCTACGAGCAGTACTCC. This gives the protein CASSRSRESYEQYS.

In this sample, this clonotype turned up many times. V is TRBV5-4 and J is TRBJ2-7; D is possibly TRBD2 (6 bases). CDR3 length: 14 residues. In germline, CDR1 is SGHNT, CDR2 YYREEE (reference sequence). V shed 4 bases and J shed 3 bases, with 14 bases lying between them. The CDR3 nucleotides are TGTGCCAGCAGCCCCTCCCCGGGGGTCTACGAGCAGTACTTC. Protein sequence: CASSPSPGVYEQYF. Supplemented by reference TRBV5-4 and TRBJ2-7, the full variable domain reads ETGVTQSPTHLIKTRGQQVTLRCSSQSGHNTVSWYQQALGQGPQFIFQYYREEENGRGNFPPRFSGLQFPNYSSELNVNALELDDSALYLCASSPSPGVYEQYFGPGTRLTVT.

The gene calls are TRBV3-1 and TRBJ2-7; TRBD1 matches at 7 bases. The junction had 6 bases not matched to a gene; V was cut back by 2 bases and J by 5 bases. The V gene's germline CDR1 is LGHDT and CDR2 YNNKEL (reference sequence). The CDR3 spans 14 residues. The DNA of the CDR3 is TGTGCCAGCAGCCAAATGCCAGGGGGTAACGAGCAGTACTTC. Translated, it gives CASSQMPGGNEQYF.

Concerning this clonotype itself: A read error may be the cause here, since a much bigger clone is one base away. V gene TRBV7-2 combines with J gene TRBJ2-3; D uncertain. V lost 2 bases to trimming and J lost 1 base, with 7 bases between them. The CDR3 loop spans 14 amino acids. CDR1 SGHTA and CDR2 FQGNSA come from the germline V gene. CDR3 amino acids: CASSLNSCTDTQYF. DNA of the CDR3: TGTGCCAGCAGCTTAAACAGCTGCACAGATACGCAGTATTTT.

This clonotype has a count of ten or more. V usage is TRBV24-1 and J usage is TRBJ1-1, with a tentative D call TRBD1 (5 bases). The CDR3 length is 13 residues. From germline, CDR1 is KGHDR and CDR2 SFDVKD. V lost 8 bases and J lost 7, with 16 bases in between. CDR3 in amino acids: CATTSGTFGEAFF. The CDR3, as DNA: TGTGCCACCACTTCCGGGACGTTCGGTGAAGCTTTCTTT.

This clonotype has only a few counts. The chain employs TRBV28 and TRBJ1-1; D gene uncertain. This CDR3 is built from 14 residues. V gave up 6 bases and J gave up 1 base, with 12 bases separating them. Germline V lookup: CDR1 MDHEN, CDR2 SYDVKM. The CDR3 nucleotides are TGTGCCAGCAGCGGGTCTGGGGAGAACACTGAAGCTTTCTTT. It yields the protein CASSGSGENTEAFF.

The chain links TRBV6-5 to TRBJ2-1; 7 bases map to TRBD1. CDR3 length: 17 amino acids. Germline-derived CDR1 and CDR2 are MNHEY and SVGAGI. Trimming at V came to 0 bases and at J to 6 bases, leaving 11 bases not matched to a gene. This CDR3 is CASSYSRDRVVGNEQFF. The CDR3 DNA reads TGTGCCAGCAGTTACTCGAGAGACAGGGTAGTAGGCAATGAGCAGTTCTTC.

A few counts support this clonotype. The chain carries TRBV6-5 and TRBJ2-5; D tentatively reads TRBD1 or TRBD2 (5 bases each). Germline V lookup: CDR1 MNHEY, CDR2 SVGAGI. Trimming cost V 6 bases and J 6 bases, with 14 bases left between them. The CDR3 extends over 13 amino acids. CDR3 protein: CASRYLGTQTQYF. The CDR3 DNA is TGTGCCAGCAGGTACCTTGGGACGCAGACCCAGTACTTC.

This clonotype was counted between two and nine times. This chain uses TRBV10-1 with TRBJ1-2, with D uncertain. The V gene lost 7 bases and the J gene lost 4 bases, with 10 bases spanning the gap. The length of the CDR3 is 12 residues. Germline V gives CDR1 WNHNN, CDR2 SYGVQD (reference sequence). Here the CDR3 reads CASIRTGYGYTF. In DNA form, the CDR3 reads TGCGCCAGCATAAGGACGGGCTATGGCTACACCTTC.

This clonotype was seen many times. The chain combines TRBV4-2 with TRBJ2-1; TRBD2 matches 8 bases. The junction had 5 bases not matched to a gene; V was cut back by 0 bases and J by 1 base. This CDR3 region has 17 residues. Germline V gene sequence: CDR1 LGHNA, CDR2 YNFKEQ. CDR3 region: CASSQDLLAGSYNEQFF. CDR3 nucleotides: TGTGCCAGCAGCCAAGATCTGCTAGCGGGTTCCTACAATGAGCAGTTCTTC.

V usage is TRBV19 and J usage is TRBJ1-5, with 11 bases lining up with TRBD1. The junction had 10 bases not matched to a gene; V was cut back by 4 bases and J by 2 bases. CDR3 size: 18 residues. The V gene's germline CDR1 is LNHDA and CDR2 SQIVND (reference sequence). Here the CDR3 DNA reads TGTGCCAGTAGTAGCCGGGACAGGGGGGGATATGGCAATCAGCCCCAGCATTTT. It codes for CASSSRDRGGYGNQPQHF.

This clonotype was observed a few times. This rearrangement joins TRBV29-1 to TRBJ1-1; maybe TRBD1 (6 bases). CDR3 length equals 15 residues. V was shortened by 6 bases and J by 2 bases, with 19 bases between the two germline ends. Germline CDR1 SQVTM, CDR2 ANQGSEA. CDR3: CSVKPPTGFNTEAFF. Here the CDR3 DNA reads TGCAGCGTGAAGCCCCCAACAGGGTTTAACACTGAAGCTTTCTTT.

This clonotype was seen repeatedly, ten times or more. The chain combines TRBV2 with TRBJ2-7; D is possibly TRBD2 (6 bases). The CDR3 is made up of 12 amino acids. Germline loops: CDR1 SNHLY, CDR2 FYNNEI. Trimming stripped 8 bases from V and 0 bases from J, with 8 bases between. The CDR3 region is CASRGSSYEQYF. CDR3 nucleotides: TGTGCCAGCCGGGGGAGCTCCTACGAGCAGTACTTC.

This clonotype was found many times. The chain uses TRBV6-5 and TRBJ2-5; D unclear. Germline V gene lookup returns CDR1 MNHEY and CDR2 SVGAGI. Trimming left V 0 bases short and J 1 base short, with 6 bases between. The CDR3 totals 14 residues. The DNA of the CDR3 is TGTGCCAGCAGTTACTCATCAGGCCAAGAGACCCAGTACTTC. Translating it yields CASSYSSGQETQYF.

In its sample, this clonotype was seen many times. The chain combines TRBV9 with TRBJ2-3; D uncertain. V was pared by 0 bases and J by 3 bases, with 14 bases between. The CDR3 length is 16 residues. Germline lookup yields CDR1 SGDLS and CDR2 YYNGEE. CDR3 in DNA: TGTGCCAGCAGCGTAGAGTTAGCTAGTCCAACAGATACGCAGTATTTT. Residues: CASSVELASPTDTQYF.

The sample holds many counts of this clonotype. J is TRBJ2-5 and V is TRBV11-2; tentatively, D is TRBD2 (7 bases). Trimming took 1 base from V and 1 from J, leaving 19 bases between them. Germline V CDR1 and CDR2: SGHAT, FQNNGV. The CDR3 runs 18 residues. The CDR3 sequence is CASSLAWSRGPFQETQYF. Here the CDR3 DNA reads TGTGCCAGCAGCTTAGCTTGGTCGCGGGGGCCCTTCCAAGAGACCCAGTACTTC.

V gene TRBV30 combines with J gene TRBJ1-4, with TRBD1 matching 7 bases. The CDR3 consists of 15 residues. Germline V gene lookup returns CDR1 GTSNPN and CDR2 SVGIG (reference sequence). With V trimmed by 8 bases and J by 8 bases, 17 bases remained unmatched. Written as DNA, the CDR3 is TGTGCCCGGACCCTCTCAGGGGGGTGGGGCGAAAAACTGTTTTTT. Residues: CARTLSGGWGEKLFF.

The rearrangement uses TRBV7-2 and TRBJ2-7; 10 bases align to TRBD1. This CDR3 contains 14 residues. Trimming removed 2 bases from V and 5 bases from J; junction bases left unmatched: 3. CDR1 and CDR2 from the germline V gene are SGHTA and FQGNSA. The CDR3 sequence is CASSLSGTGDEQYF. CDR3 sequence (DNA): TGTGCCAGCAGCTTAAGTGGGACAGGGGACGAGCAGTACTTC.

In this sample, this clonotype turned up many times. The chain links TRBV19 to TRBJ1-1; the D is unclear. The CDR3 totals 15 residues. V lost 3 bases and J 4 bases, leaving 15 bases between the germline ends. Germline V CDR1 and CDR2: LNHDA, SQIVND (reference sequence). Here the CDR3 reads CASSIRRRGSTEAFF. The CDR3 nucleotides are TGTGCCAGTAGTATTCGAAGGCGAGGTAGCACTGAAGCTTTCTTT.

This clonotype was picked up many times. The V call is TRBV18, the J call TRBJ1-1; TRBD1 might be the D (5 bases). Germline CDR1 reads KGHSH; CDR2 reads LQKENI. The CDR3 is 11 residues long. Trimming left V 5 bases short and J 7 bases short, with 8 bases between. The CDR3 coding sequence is TGTGCCAGCTCATCAGGGTATGAAGCTTTCTTT. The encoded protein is CASSSGYEAFF.

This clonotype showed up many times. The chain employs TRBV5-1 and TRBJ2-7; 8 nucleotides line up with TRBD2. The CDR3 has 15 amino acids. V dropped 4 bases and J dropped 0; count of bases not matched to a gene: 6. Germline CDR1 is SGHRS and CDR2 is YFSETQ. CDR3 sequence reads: CASSTGGLDSYEQYF. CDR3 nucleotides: TGCGCCAGCAGCACGGGGGGACTAGACTCCTACGAGCAGTACTTC.

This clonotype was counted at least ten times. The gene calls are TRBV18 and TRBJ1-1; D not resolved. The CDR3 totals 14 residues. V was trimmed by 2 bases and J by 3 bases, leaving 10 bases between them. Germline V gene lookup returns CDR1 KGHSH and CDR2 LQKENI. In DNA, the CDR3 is TGTGCCAGCTCACCAACAGCTTGGGACACTGAAGCTTTCTTT. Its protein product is CASSPTAWDTEAFF.

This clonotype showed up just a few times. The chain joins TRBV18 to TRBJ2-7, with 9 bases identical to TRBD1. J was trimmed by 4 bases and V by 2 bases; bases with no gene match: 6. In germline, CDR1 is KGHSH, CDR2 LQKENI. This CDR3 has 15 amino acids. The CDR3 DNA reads TGTGCCAGCTCACCAGGGGGACAGGGTATGTACGAGCAGTACTTC. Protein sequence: CASSPGGQGMYEQYF. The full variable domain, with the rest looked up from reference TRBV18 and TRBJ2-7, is NAGVMQNPRHLVRRRGQEARLRCSPMKGHSHVYWYRQLPEEGLKFMVYLQKENIIDESGMPKERFSAEFPKEGPSILRIQQVVRGDSAAYFCASSPGGQGMYEQYFGPGTRLTVT.

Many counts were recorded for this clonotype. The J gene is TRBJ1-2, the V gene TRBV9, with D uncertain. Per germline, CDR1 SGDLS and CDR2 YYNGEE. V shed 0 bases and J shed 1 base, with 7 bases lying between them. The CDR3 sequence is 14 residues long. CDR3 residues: CASSVVSSNYGYTF. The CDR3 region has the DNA TGTGCCAGCAGCGTAGTATCCAGTAACTATGGCTACACCTTC.

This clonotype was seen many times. The chain's CDR3 is CASSQDPGTRYEQYF. In DNA, the CDR3 is TGTGCCAGCAGCCAAGATCCCGGGACACGCTACGAGCAGTACTTC. V is TRBV3-1 and J is TRBJ2-7; D is possibly TRBD1 (6 bases). Per germline, CDR1 LGHDT and CDR2 YNNKEL (reference sequence). The CDR3 totals 15 residues. V was clipped by 0 bases and J by 3 bases, with 12 bases between them.

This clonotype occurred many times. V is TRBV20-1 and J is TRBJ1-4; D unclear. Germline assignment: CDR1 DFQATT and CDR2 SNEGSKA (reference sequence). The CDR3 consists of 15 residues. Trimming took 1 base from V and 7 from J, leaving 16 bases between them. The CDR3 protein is CSARGRGPGGEKLFF. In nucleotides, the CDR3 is TGCAGTGCTAGAGGCCGCGGCCCCGGTGGTGAAAAACTGTTTTTT.

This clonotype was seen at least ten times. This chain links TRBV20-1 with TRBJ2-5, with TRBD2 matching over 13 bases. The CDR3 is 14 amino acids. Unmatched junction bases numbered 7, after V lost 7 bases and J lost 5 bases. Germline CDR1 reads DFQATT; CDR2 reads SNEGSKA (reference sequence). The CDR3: CSVTSGGGLETQYF. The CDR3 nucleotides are TGCAGTGTCACTAGCGGGGGGGGATTGGAGACCCAGTACTTC.

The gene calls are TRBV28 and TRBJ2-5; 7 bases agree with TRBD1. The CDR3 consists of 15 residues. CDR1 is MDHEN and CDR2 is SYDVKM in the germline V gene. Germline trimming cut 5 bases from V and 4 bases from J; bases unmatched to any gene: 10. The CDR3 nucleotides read TGTGCCAGCAGTCCAACCTTGACAGGGAGAGAGACCCAGTACTTC. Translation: CASSPTLTGRETQYF.